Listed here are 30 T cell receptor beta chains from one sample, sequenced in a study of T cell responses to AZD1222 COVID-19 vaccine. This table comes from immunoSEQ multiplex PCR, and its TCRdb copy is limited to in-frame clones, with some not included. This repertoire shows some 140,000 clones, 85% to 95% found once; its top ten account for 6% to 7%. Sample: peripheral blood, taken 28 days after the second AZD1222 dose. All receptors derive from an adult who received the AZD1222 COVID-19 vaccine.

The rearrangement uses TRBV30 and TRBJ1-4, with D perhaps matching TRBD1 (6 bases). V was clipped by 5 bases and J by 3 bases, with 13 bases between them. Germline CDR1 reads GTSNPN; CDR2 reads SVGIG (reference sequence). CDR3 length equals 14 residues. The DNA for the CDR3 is TGTGCCTGGGTGAAAAGGACAGCTAATGAAAAACTGTTTTTT. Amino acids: CAWVKRTANEKLFF.

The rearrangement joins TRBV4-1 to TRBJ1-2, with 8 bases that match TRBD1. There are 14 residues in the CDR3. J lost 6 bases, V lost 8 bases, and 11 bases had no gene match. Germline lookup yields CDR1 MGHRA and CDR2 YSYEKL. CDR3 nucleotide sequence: TGCGCCAGCGGATGGACAGGGTCAGTCGATGGCTACACCTTC. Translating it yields CASGWTGSVDGYTF.

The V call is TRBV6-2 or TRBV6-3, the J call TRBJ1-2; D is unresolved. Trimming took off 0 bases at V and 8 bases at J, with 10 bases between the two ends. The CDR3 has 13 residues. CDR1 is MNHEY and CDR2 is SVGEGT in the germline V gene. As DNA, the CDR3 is TGTGCCAGCAGTTACTCGTCCGGTCTGGGCTACACCTTC. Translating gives CASSYSSGLGYTF.

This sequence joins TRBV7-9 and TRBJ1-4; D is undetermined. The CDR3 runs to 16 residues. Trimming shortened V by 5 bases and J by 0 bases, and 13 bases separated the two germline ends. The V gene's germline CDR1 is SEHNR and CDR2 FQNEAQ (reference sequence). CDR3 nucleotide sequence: TGTGCCAGCAGCCGTCAGGCGGGCGCAACTAATGAAAAACTGTTTTTT. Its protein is CASSRQAGATNEKLFF.

The CDR3 is CASSYSNRREQYF. CDR3 nucleotides: TGTGCCAGCAGTTACTCGAACCGCCGCGAGCAGTACTTC. The chain links TRBV6-2 or TRBV6-3 to TRBJ2-7; D not certain. Trimming pared 0 bases from V and 6 bases from J, leaving 9 bases between. CDR1 and CDR2 (germline): MNHEY, SVGEGT. This CDR3 is built from 13 residues.

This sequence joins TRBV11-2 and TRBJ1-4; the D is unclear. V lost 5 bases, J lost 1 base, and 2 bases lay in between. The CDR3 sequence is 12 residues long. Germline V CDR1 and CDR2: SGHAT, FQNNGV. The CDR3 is CASSKTNEKLFF. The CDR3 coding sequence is TGTGCCAGCAGCAAAACTAATGAAAAACTGTTTTTT.

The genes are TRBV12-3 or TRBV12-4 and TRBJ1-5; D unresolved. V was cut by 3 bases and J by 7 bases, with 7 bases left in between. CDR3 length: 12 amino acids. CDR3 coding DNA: TGTGCCAGCAGTTTTGCGGAACAGCCCCAGCATTTT. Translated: CASSFAEQPQHF.

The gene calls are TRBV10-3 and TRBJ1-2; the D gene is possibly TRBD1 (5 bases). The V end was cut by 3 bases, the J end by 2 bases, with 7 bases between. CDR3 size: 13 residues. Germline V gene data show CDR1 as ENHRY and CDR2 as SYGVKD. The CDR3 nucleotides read TGTGCCATCAGTGATGGGGGGAACTATGGCTACACCTTC. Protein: CAISDGGNYGYTF.

CDR3 loop: CASSQAPGPNNKNEAFF. In DNA, the CDR3 is TGCGCCAGCAGCCAAGCCCCTGGTCCGAACAACAAGAATGAAGCTTTCTTT. This rearrangement joins TRBV4-1 to TRBJ1-1; D remains ambiguous. CDR1 and CDR2 from the germline V gene are MGHRA and YSYEKL. CDR3 size: 17 residues. With 1 base removed from V and 7 bases from J, the gap between germline ends came to 22 bases.

The CDR3 DNA follows: TGTGCCAGCAGCTTAGGGGCCGTTTTTAGCGACTCCTACAATGAGCAGTTCTTC. Protein: CASSLGAVFSDSYNEQFF. The rearrangement uses TRBV7-8 and TRBJ2-1, with a weak D call TRBD2 (5 bases). The CDR3 consists of 18 residues. Germline loops: CDR1 SGHVS, CDR2 FQNEAQ. V gave up 1 base and J gave up 0 bases, with 16 bases separating them.

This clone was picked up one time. DNA of the CDR3: TGTGCCAGCAGGCGGGAGTCGGATGAAAAACTGTTTTTT. It translates to CASRRESDEKLFF. This chain uses TRBV5-6 with TRBJ1-4; D remains ambiguous. V dropped 5 bases and J dropped 6 bases, with 11 bases sitting between them. Germline V gene lookup returns CDR1 SGHDT and CDR2 YYEEEE. The CDR3 is 13 amino acids.

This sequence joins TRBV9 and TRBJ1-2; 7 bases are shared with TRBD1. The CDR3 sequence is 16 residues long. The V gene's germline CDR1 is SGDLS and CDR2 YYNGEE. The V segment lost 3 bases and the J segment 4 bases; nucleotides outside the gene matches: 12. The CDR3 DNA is TGTGCCAGCAGCGACGACCCGACAGGGTGGCTCTATGGCTACACCTTC. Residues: CASSDDPTGWLYGYTF.

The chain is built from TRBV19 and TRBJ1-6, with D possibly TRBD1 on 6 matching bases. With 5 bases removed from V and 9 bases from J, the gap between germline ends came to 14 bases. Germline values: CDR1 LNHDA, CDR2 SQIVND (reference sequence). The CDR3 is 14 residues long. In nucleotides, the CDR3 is TGTGCCAGTAGTCTACCCGGGACACCTTCACCCCTCCACTTT. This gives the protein CASSLPGTPSPLHF.

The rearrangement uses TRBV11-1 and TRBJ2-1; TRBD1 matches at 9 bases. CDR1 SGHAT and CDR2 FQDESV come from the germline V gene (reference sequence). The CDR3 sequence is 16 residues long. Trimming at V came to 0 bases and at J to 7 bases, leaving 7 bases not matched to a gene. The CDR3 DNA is TGTGCCAGCAGCTTAGCGGGGACAGGGTGGAATAATGAGCAGTTCTTC. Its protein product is CASSLAGTGWNNEQFF.

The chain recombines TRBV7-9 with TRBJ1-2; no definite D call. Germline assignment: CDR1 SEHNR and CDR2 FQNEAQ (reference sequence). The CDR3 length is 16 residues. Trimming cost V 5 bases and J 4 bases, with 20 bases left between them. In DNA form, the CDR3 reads TGTGCCAGCAGCCCCCCAATTCCCGCAGTGGCCTATGGCTACACCTTC. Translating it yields CASSPPIPAVAYGYTF.

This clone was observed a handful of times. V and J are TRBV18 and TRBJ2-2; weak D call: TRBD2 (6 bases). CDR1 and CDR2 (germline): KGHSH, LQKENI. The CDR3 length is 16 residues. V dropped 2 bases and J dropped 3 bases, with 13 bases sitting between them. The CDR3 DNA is TGTGCCAGCTCACCAGGGGACTCAACTGACACCGGGGAGCTGTTTTTT. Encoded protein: CASSPGDSTDTGELFF.

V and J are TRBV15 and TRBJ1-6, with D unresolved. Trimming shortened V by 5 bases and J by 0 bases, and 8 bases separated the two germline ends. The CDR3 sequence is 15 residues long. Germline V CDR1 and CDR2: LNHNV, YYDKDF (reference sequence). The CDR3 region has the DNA TGTGCCACCAGCGAGGATCGCTCCTATAATTCACCCCTCCACTTT. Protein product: CATSEDRSYNSPLHF.

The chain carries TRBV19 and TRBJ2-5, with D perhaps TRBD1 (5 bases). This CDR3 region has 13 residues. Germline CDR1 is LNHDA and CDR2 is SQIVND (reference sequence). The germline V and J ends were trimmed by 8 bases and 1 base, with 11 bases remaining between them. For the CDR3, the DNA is TGTGCCAGTTCCCCTCAGGGCCAAGAGACCCAGTACTTC. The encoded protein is CASSPQGQETQYF.

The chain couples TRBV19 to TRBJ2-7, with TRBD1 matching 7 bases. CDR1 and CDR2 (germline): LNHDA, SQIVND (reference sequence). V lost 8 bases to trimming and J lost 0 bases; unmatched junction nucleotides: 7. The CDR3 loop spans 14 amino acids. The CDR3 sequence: CASGPTGPSYEQYF. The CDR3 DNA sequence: TGTGCCAGTGGGCCGACAGGGCCCTCCTACGAGCAGTACTTC.

CDR3 DNA: TGTGCCAGCAGTGAACGGAGGAAGGGTGAGACCCAGTACTTC. Translated, it gives CASSERRKGETQYF. V usage is TRBV6-1 and J usage is TRBJ2-5, with a tentative D call TRBD2 (5 bases). The CDR3 sequence is 14 residues long. V dropped 2 bases and J dropped 5 bases, with 12 bases sitting between them. CDR1 and CDR2 from the germline V gene are MNHNS and SASEGT.

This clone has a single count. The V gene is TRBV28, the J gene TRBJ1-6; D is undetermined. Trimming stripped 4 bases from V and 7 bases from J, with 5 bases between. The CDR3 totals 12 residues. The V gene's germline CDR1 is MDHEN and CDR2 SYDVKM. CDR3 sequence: CASSSQNSPLHF. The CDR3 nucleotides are TGTGCCAGCAGTTCTCAGAATTCACCCCTCCACTTT.

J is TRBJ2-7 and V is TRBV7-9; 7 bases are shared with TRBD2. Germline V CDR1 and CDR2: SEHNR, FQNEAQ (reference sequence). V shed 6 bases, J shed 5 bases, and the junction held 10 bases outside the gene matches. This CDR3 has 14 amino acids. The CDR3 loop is CASRPFLAVHEQYF. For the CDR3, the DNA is TGTGCCAGCAGACCCTTTCTAGCGGTCCACGAGCAGTACTTC.

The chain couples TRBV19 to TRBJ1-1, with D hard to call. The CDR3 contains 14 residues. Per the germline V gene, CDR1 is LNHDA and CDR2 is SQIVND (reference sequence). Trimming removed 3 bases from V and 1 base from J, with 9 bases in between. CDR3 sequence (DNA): TGTGCCAGTAGTATGCTCACGGGGAACACTGAAGCTTTCTTT. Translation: CASSMLTGNTEAFF.

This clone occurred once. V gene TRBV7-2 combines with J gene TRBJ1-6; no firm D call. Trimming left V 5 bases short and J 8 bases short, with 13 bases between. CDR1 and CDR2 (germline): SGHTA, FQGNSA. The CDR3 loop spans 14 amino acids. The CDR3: CASSAANYHSPLHF. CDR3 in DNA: TGTGCCAGCAGCGCAGCGAACTACCATTCACCCCTCCACTTT.

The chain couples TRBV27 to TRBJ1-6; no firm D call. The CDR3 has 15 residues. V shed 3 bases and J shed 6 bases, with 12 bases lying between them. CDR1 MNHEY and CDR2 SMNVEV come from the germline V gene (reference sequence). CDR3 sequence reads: CASSFVMVPNSPLHF. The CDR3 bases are TGTGCCAGCAGTTTTGTAATGGTGCCTAATTCACCCCTCCACTTT.

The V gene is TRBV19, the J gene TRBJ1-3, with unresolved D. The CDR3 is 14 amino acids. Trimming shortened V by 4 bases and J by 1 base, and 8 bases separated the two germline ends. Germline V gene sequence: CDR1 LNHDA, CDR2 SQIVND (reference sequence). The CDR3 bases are TGTGCCAGTAGTAGGCAAGGGTCTGGAAACACCATATATTTT. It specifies CASSRQGSGNTIYF.

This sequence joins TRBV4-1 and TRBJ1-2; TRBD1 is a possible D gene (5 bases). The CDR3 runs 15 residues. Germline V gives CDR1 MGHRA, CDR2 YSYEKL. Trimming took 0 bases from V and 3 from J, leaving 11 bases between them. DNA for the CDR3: TGCGCCAGCAGCCAAGATAACAGGAATTACTATGGCTACACCTTC. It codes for CASSQDNRNYYGYTF.

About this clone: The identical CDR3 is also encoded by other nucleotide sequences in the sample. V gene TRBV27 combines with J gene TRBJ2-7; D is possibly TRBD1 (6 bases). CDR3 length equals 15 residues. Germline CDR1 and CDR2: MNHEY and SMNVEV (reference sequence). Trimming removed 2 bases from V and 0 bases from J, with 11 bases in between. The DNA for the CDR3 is TGTGCCAGCAGTTTAGGGGGCCGAACCTCCTACGAGCAGTACTTC. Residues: CASSLGGRTSYEQYF.

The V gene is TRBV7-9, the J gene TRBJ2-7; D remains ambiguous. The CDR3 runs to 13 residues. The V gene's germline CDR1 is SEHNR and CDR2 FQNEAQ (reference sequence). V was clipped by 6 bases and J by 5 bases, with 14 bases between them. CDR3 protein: CASSPAVPDEQYF. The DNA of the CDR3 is TGTGCCAGCAGTCCCGCGGTGCCGGACGAGCAGTACTTC. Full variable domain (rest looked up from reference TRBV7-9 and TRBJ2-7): DTGVSQNPRHKITKRGQNVTFRCDPISEHNRLYWYRQTLGQGPEFLTYFQNEAQLEKSRLLSDRFSAERPKGSFSTLEIQRTEQGDSAMYLCASSPAVPDEQYFGPGTRLTVT.

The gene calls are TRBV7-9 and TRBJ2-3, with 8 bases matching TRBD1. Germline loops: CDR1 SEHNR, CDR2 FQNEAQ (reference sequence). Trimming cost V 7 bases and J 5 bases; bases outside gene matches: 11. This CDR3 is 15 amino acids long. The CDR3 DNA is TGTGCCAGCACCACGACAGGGGACCCCCTAGATACGCAGTATTTT. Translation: CASTTTGDPLDTQYF.